This TCR beta chain was identified during a study of Ad26.COV2.S vaccination and SARS-CoV-2 variants. The repertoire was sequenced with immunoSEQ multiplex PCR; TCRdb's copy has only in-frame clones and lacks some. The sample consists of 300,000 to 350,000 clones, around 85% of them appearing once. Treatment here: around 19 received Ad26.COV2.S at low or high dose, single or two shots; five or six received placebo; per-sample allocation not given. Samples came from day 63 after the first vaccine or placebo injection. J was trimmed by 3 bases and V by 2 bases; bases with no gene match: 2. This CDR3 is built from 14 residues. Germline CDR1 and CDR2: SGHDN and FVKESK.

The sequencing here drew on peripheral blood, taken in a trial of Ad26.COV2.S vaccine versus placebo. This chain links TRBV14 with TRBJ1-2; 8 nucleotides match TRBD1. The receptor was isolated from a person aged 18 to 65 who received the Ad26.COV2.S COVID-19 vaccine or a placebo. Here the CDR3 reads CASSQRTGYYGYTF. CDR3 nucleotides: TGTGCCAGCAGCCAACGGACAGGGTACTATGGCTACACCTTC. The full variable domain, in which reference TRBV14 and TRBJ1-2 provide the parts outside the CDR3, is EAGVTQFPSHSVIEKGQTVTLRCDPISGHDNLYWYRRVMGKEIKFLLHFVKESKQDESGMPNNRFLAERTGGTYSTLKVQPAELEDSGVYFCASSQRTGYYGYTFGSGTRLTVV.